The 5 T cell receptor beta chains below all came from one sample that was sequenced in a study of blood T cell repertoires in COVID-19. TCRdb's copy holds only in-frame clones and misses some; the assay was immunoSEQ multiplex PCR. Of some 52,000 clones in the sample, roughly 88% were seen once. The sample comprised peripheral blood. The receptors were gathered from a human donor in a cohort sampled during active COVID-19.

The rearrangement joins TRBV18 to TRBJ2-7, with 14 bases that match TRBD2. V was clipped by 0 bases and J by 6 bases; unmatched bases: 7. CDR3 length equals 17 residues. CDR1 and CDR2 from the germline V gene are KGHSH and LQKENI. DNA for the CDR3: TGTGCCAGCTCACCACCTCTGGGACTAGCGGGAGTAGGCGAGCAGTACTTC. This codes for CASSPPLGLAGVGEQYF.

This chain uses TRBV4-2 with TRBJ1-2; D is unresolved. The germline gives CDR1 LGHNA, CDR2 YNFKEQ. With 0 bases removed from V and 3 bases from J, the gap between germline ends came to 17 bases. This CDR3 is 17 amino acids long. In DNA, the CDR3 is TGTGCCAGCAGCCAAGAGGTAGCTAACTGGGTGGACTATGGCTACACCTTC. This codes for CASSQEVANWVDYGYTF.

In DNA form, the CDR3 reads TGTGCCAGCAGCCTCGACAGGAAGAACACCGGGGAGCTGTTTTTT. It encodes CASSLDRKNTGELFF. V gene TRBV7-9 combines with J gene TRBJ2-2, with D tentatively TRBD1 (6 bases). The CDR3 extends over 15 amino acids. V lost 5 bases and J 1 base, leaving 11 bases between the germline ends. The V gene's germline CDR1 is SEHNR and CDR2 FQNEAQ (reference sequence).

This chain links TRBV28 with TRBJ1-4; TRBD1 agrees at 7 bases. This CDR3 has 15 residues. Per the germline V gene, CDR1 is MDHEN and CDR2 is SYDVKM. The junction had 10 bases not matched to a gene; V was cut back by 5 bases and J by 7 bases. The CDR3 nucleotides are TGTGCCAGCAGTCCGTACAGGGGTCGTGGTGAAAAACTGTTTTTT. Its protein is CASSPYRGRGEKLFF.

The chain combines TRBV25-1 with TRBJ2-1; 8 nucleotides line up with TRBD2. CDR3 length: 16 amino acids. Trimming took 6 bases from V and 4 from J; bases not matched to a gene: 11. Germline CDR1 and CDR2: MGHDK and SYGVNS. The CDR3 DNA reads TGTGCCAGCAGCGATACCGGGACTAGACGATACAATGAGCAGTTCTTC. Encoded protein: CASSDTGTRRYNEQFF. The entire variable domain, with the rest obtained from reference TRBV25-1 and TRBJ2-1, is as follows: EADIYQTPRYLVIGTGKKITLECSQTMGHDKMYWYQQDPGMELHLIHYSYGVNSTEKGDLSSESTVSRIRTEHFPLTLESARPSHTSQYLCASSDTGTRRYNEQFFGPGTRLTVL.